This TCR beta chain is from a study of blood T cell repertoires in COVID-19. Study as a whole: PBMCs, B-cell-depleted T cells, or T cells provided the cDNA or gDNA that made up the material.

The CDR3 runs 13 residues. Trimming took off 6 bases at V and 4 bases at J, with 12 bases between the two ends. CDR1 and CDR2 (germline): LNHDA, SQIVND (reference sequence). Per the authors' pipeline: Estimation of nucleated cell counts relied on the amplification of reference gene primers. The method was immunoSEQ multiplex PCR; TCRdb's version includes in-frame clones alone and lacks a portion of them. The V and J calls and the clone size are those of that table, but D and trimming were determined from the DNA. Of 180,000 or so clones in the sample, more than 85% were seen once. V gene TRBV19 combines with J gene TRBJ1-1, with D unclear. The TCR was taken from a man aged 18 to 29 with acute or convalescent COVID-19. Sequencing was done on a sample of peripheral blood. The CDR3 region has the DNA TGTGCCAGTAGGGCGGGAGGGTTCACTGAAGCTTTCTTT. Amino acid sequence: CASRAGGFTEAFF.